A selection of T cell receptor beta chains follows, all from one sample in a study of blood T cells in healthy people across ages. TCRdb passed the 5' RACE reads through MiXCR, listing each CDR3 protein once. The sample holds 1.5 million to 2 million distinct CDR3 sequences, less than 50% seen once. The sample taken for sequencing was blood. All receptors derive from a woman in her 40s in good health. Each CDR3 is given with its conserved first and last residue. The order of the fields is V gene, clone size, J gene, D gene, CDR3 DNA, CDR3 protein. A D gene is named only where the DNA matches it firmly. Expanded clones are given a class, and other clones once, few, many or no size at all.

V gene: TRBV27
clone size: NA
J gene: TRBJ1-2
D gene: NA
CDR3 DNA: TGTGCCAGCAGTTTACAGATTAACTATGGCTACACCTTC
CDR3 protein: CASSLQINYGYTF

V gene: TRBV6-4
clone size: NA
J gene: TRBJ1-2
D gene: TRBD1
CDR3 DNA: TGTGGCAGCAGTTCATCCGGGACAGCCCTCAATGGCTACACCTTC
CDR3 protein: CGSSSSGTALNGYTF

V gene: TRBV28
clone size: few
J gene: TRBJ2-5
D gene: TRBD1
CDR3 DNA: TGTGCCAGCAGTGTTCCAGGGGGCTGGAAAGAGACCCAGTACTTC
CDR3 protein: CASSVPGGWKETQYF

V gene: TRBV11-1
clone size: once
J gene: TRBJ2-7
D gene: NA
CDR3 DNA: TGTGCCAGCAGCCCAAACCCCGTCGACAGGAGCGGAAGACGGTACGAGCAGTACTTC
CDR3 protein: CASSPNPVDRSGRRYEQYF

V gene: TRBV7-9
clone size: NA
J gene: TRBJ2-1
D gene: NA
CDR3 DNA: TGTGCCAGCAGCAGGGTAGGGACCAATGAGCAGTTCTTC
CDR3 protein: CASSRVGTNEQFF

V gene: TRBV2
clone size: few
J gene: TRBJ2-1
D gene: NA
CDR3 DNA: TGTGCCAGCAGAAAAATACTAGCCAATGAGCAGTTCTTC
CDR3 protein: CASRKILANEQFF

V gene: TRBV4-2
clone size: NA
J gene: TRBJ2-3
D gene: NA
CDR3 DNA: TGTGCCAGCAGCCAATCGGGACACCACACAGATACGCAGTATTTT
CDR3 protein: CASSQSGHHTDTQYF

V gene: TRBV28
clone size: NA
J gene: TRBJ2-2
D gene: NA
CDR3 DNA: TGTGCCAGCAGTTTCCCCTTGACCACCGGGGAGCTGTTTTTT
CDR3 protein: CASSFPLTTGELFF

V gene: TRBV20-1
clone size: NA
J gene: TRBJ2-7
D gene: TRBD1
CDR3 DNA: TGCAGTGCTAACCCAGGGGGCAACGAGCAGTACTTC
CDR3 protein: CSANPGGNEQYF

V gene: TRBV15
clone size: NA
J gene: TRBJ2-3
D gene: NA
CDR3 DNA: TGTGCCACCAGCCCAATTCAAGGGTCAAAAGCAGATACGCAGTATTTT
CDR3 protein: CATSPIQGSKADTQYF

V gene: TRBV2
clone size: NA
J gene: TRBJ2-5
D gene: TRBD1
CDR3 DNA: TGTGCCAGCAGTGGGGGACAGTCCCTCCAAGAGACCCAGTACTTC
CDR3 protein: CASSGGQSLQETQYF

V gene: TRBV20-1
clone size: NA
J gene: TRBJ2-2
D gene: NA
CDR3 DNA: TGCAGTGCTAGGCGTCAGCAGAACACCGGGGAGCTGTTTTTT
CDR3 protein: CSARRQQNTGELFF

V gene: TRBV4-3
clone size: NA
J gene: TRBJ2-5
D gene: TRBD1
CDR3 DNA: TGCGCCAGCAGCCAACATGGACAGGGCCTCGGGACCCAGTACTTC
CDR3 protein: CASSQHGQGLGTQYF

V gene: TRBV4-3
clone size: NA
J gene: TRBJ2-7
D gene: NA
CDR3 DNA: TGCGCCAGCAGCCAAGATGCCCCGGGGTCCTCCTACAATGAGCAGTACTTC
CDR3 protein: CASSQDAPGSSYNEQYF

V gene: TRBV29-1
clone size: NA
J gene: TRBJ1-1
D gene: NA
CDR3 DNA: TGCAGCGTTGACCAAGAGGGATGGAACACTGAAGCTTTCTTT
CDR3 protein: CSVDQEGWNTEAFF

V gene: TRBV11-3
clone size: NA
J gene: TRBJ2-3
D gene: NA
CDR3 DNA: TGTGCCAGCAGCTTACCGACTCCAGGAGGAGATACGCAGTATTTT
CDR3 protein: CASSLPTPGGDTQYF

V gene: TRBV9
clone size: NA
J gene: TRBJ1-5
D gene: TRBD1
CDR3 DNA: TGTGCCAGCAGCGCCGCAGGGGGCGATTTAAATCAGCCCCAGCATTTT
CDR3 protein: CASSAAGGDLNQPQHF

V gene: TRBV7-2
clone size: few
J gene: TRBJ2-1
D gene: TRBD2
CDR3 DNA: TGTGCCAGCAGCTCTAGACTAGCGGGGGGCACAGGGAATGAGCAGTTCTTC
CDR3 protein: CASSSRLAGGTGNEQFF

V gene: TRBV9
clone size: NA
J gene: TRBJ2-3
D gene: NA
CDR3 DNA: TGTGCCAGCAGTACGACAGGAATCGTCACAGATACGCAGTATTTT
CDR3 protein: CASSTTGIVTDTQYF

V gene: TRBV20-1
clone size: few
J gene: TRBJ2-6
D gene: NA
CDR3 DNA: TGCAGTGTTGGGGGCTCCAGTGCGTCTGGGGCCAACGTCCTGACTTTC
CDR3 protein: CSVGGSSASGANVLTF

V gene: TRBV12-3/TRBV12-4
clone size: NA
J gene: TRBJ1-6
D gene: NA
CDR3 DNA: TGTGCCAGCAGCGGACTGAGCTCCTATAATTCACCCCTCCACTTT
CDR3 protein: CASSGLSSYNSPLHF

V gene: TRBV20-1
clone size: NA
J gene: TRBJ1-2
D gene: NA
CDR3 DNA: TGCAGTGCTAGGTTGCCGCGGGAGGGAGGCTACACCTTC
CDR3 protein: CSARLPREGGYTF

V gene: TRBV5-1
clone size: NA
J gene: TRBJ2-5
D gene: NA
CDR3 DNA: TGCGCCAGCAGCGCCCGCCAAGAGACCCGGTACTTC
CDR3 protein: CASSARQETRYF

V gene: TRBV12-3/TRBV12-4
clone size: NA
J gene: TRBJ2-5
D gene: NA
CDR3 DNA: TGTGCCAGCAGATTGGGCCCAGCTCAGGAGTACTTC
CDR3 protein: CASRLGPAQEYF

V gene: TRBV20-1
clone size: NA
J gene: TRBJ2-2
D gene: TRBD2
CDR3 DNA: TGCAGTGCTAGCCGACTAGCGGGGGGTCCCGGGGAGCTGTTTTTT
CDR3 protein: CSASRLAGGPGELFF

V gene: TRBV27
clone size: NA
J gene: TRBJ2-7
D gene: NA
CDR3 DNA: TGTGCCAGCAGTATAACAGAGGGAGGCGAGCAGTACTTC
CDR3 protein: CASSITEGGEQYF

V gene: TRBV27
clone size: NA
J gene: TRBJ2-6
D gene: TRBD1
CDR3 DNA: TGTGCCAGCAGCGAGGACAGGGAGGCCTCTGGGGCCAACGTCCTGACTTTC
CDR3 protein: CASSEDREASGANVLTF

V gene: TRBV20-1
clone size: NA
J gene: TRBJ1-5
D gene: NA
CDR3 DNA: TGCAGTGCGAGTGGAGATAGCAATCAGCCCCAGCATTTT
CDR3 protein: CSASGDSNQPQHF

V gene: TRBV12-3/TRBV12-4
clone size: NA
J gene: TRBJ2-6
D gene: NA
CDR3 DNA: TGTGCCAGCAGTTTTCGACAGTCCTCTGGGGCCAACGTCCTGACTTTC
CDR3 protein: CASSFRQSSGANVLTF

V gene: TRBV7-3
clone size: NA
J gene: TRBJ2-6
D gene: NA
CDR3 DNA: TGTGCCAGCAGCCTAACAAGACAGACCTCTGGGGCCAACGTCCTGACTTTC
CDR3 protein: CASSLTRQTSGANVLTF

V gene: TRBV20-1
clone size: NA
J gene: TRBJ2-7
D gene: NA
CDR3 DNA: TGCAGTGCTAGAGCTCGGGGCACCAACTACGAGCAGTACTTC
CDR3 protein: CSARARGTNYEQYF

V gene: TRBV28
clone size: NA
J gene: TRBJ2-7
D gene: TRBD2
CDR3 DNA: TGTGCCAGCGAGCTAGCGGGTTACAATGAGCAGTACTTC
CDR3 protein: CASELAGYNEQYF

V gene: TRBV2
clone size: NA
J gene: TRBJ2-3
D gene: NA
CDR3 DNA: TGTGCCAGGGTGACAGACGATTATATTGATACGCAGTATTTT
CDR3 protein: CARVTDDYIDTQYF

V gene: TRBV20-1
clone size: few
J gene: TRBJ2-5
D gene: NA
CDR3 DNA: TGCAGTGCTACAGGCGGCAGCGGGACACAAGAGACCCAGTACTTC
CDR3 protein: CSATGGSGTQETQYF

V gene: TRBV27
clone size: NA
J gene: TRBJ2-4
D gene: NA
CDR3 DNA: TGTGCCAGCAGTTTAGGTCAGGGGCCAGGGGACATTCAGTACTTC
CDR3 protein: CASSLGQGPGDIQYF

V gene: TRBV15
clone size: NA
J gene: TRBJ2-4
D gene: TRBD1
CDR3 DNA: TGTGCCACCAGCAGCCAGAGGCGACAGGGTAGGTACTTC
CDR3 protein: CATSSQRRQGRYF